This T cell receptor (beta chain) originates from a study of blood T cell repertoires in COVID-19. The CDR3 consists of 11 residues. Trimming took 4 bases from V and 5 from J, leaving 9 bases between them. The germline gives CDR1 SQVTM, CDR2 ANQGSEA. This table comes from immunoSEQ multiplex PCR, and its TCRdb copy is limited to in-frame clones, with some not included. The sample has 35,000 or so clones; roughly nine tenths are singletons. This TCR derives from a human donor in a cohort sampled during active COVID-19. The chain combines TRBV29-1 with TRBJ2-7; D may be TRBD2 (6 bases). What was sequenced was peripheral blood. CDR3 protein: CSVVRRDEQYF. CDR3 DNA sequence: TGCAGCGTTGTCCGGAGGGACGAGCAGTACTTC.